The 11 T cell receptor beta chains in this list originate from one sample, sequenced in a study of breast tumors, draining lymph nodes, adjacent tissues. TCRdb analysed the multiplex PCR reads with MiXCR anew, one entry per CDR3 protein. The repertoire holds some 85,000 distinct CDR3 sequences, with approximately 31% as singletons. Breast cancer patients provided tissue from their axillary draining lymph nodes. Sequenced: axillary lymph node tissue. These receptors all stem from a female donor with breast cancer. Some clones in this sample may be carry-over from other donors' samples.

The table lists this clonotype with a few counts. The genes are TRBV6-1 and TRBJ1-1, with D uncertain. The CDR3 extends over 12 amino acids. The germline gives CDR1 MNHNS, CDR2 SASEGT. V was trimmed by 6 bases and J by 5 bases, leaving 10 bases between them. The CDR3, as DNA: TGTGCCAGCAGCGTCCTCGGGACTGAAGCTTTCTTT. It codes for CASSVLGTEAFF.

The chain recombines TRBV9 with TRBJ2-7; TRBD1 agrees at 11 bases. Trimming removed 0 bases from V and 12 bases from J; junction bases left unmatched: 14. The CDR3 runs 16 residues. CDR1 SGDLS and CDR2 YYNGEE come from the germline V gene. The CDR3, as DNA: TGTGCCAGCAGCGTAGGTCCGGACAGGGGGCTCGACGCGCGGTACTTC. It is translated as CASSVGPDRGLDARYF.

This clonotype has at least ten counts. The V and J genes are TRBV5-1 and TRBJ2-1; no clear D. Germline assignment: CDR1 SGHRS and CDR2 YFSETQ. CDR3 length: 13 amino acids. Deletions cut 6 bases from V and 4 bases from J, with 11 bases between. Here the CDR3 reads CASTPESYNEQFF. DNA of the CDR3: TGCGCCAGCACCCCGGAGTCGTACAATGAGCAGTTCTTC. Drawing the rest from reference TRBV5-1 and TRBJ2-1, the complete variable domain is KAGVTQTPRYLIKTRGQQVTLSCSPISGHRSVSWYQQTPGQGLQFLFEYFSETQRNKGNFPGRFSGRQFSNSRSEMNVSTLELGDSALYLCASTPESYNEQFFGPGTRLTVL.

This clonotype was counted many times. V is TRBV19 and J is TRBJ1-6, with TRBD1 identical over 8 bases. The CDR3 extends over 16 amino acids. V shed 7 bases and J 2 bases; nucleotides not matched to a gene: 7. CDR1 and CDR2 (germline): LNHDA, SQIVND (reference sequence). The CDR3 nucleotides are TGTGCCAGTAATCAACAGGGGGAGACCTATAATTCACCCCTCCACTTT. Protein sequence: CASNQQGETYNSPLHF.

This clonotype was recorded at least ten times. The J gene is TRBJ2-3, the V gene TRBV9; D is uncertain. The CDR3 loop spans 13 amino acids. V lost 0 bases to trimming and J lost 1 base, with 3 bases between them. Per the germline V gene, CDR1 is SGDLS and CDR2 is YYNGEE. The CDR3 spells CASSVGGTDTQYF. CDR3 DNA sequence: TGTGCCAGCAGCGTAGGTGGCACAGATACGCAGTATTTT.

This clonotype was detected ten times or more. This rearrangement joins TRBV18 to TRBJ1-6; maybe TRBD1 (5 bases). V lost 2 bases to trimming and J lost 7 bases, with 9 bases between them. CDR3 size: 14 residues. In germline, CDR1 is KGHSH, CDR2 LQKENI. Here the CDR3 reads CASSPKAGNSPLHF. Here the CDR3 DNA reads TGTGCCAGCTCACCAAAGGCAGGGAATTCACCCCTCCACTTT.

The chain recombines TRBV7-2 with TRBJ2-6, with D perhaps TRBD2 (5 bases). Germline assignment: CDR1 SGHTA and CDR2 FQGNSA. Trimming pared 5 bases from V and 15 bases from J, leaving 17 bases between. The CDR3 runs 13 residues. The CDR3 DNA follows: TGTGCCAGCAGCCCACTCTGGTCCAGCGGCCTGACTTTC. Residues: CASSPLWSSGLTF.

This clonotype was seen a handful of times. V is TRBV30 and J is TRBJ1-1; no definite D call. The length of the CDR3 is 11 residues. Germline CDR1 and CDR2: GTSNPN and SVGIG (reference sequence). V was pared by 4 bases and J by 6 bases, with 9 bases between. For the CDR3, the DNA is TGTGCCTGGAAGGCCCGGGCTGAAGCTTTCTTT. Protein product: CAWKARAEAFF. Filled out from reference TRBV30 and TRBJ1-1, the complete variable domain reads SQTIHQWPATLVQPVGSPLSLECTVEGTSNPNLYWYRQAAGRGLQLLFYSVGIGQISSEVPQNLSASRPQDRQFILSSKKLLLSDSGFYLCAWKARAEAFFGQGTRLTVV.

This clonotype was counted ten times or more. The chain is built from TRBV29-1 and TRBJ1-4; 9 bases map to TRBD1. Germline assignment: CDR1 SQVTM and CDR2 ANQGSEA. The CDR3 extends over 15 amino acids. The V gene end was trimmed by 7 bases and the J gene end by 3 bases; junction bases not matched to a gene: 9. DNA for the CDR3: TGCAGCGCAGCACCGAGACAGGGGGCTAATGAAAAACTGTTTTTT. It codes for CSAAPRQGANEKLFF. Supplemented by reference TRBV29-1 and TRBJ1-4, the full variable domain reads SAVISQKPSRDICQRGTSLTIQCQVDSQVTMMFWYRQQPGQSLTLIATANQGSEATYESGFVIDKFPISRPNLTFSTLTVSNMSPEDSSIYLCSAAPRQGANEKLFFGSGTQLSVL.

This clonotype was counted a single time. Here the CDR3 DNA reads TGTGCCAGCAGCTTGGGGGACAGGTACGACTATGGCTACACCTTC. Translating it yields CASSLGDRYDYGYTF. This chain links TRBV5-6 with TRBJ1-2; 8 bases agree with TRBD1. This CDR3 spans 15 amino acids. Germline V lookup: CDR1 SGHDT, CDR2 YYEEEE. J was trimmed by 3 bases and V by 0 bases; bases with no gene match: 4.

This clonotype has a count of ten or more. The J gene is TRBJ2-1, the V gene TRBV11-3; 12 bases match TRBD2. The CDR3 is 20 amino acids. CDR1 is SGHNT, CDR2 YENEEA, per germline. The trim removed 0 bases at V and 0 bases at J, leaving 9 bases unmatched. The CDR3 nucleotides read TGTGCCAGCAGCTTAGATCTCGCCGGACTAGCGGGAAGCTCCTACAATGAGCAGTTCTTC. This codes for CASSLDLAGLAGSSYNEQFF.